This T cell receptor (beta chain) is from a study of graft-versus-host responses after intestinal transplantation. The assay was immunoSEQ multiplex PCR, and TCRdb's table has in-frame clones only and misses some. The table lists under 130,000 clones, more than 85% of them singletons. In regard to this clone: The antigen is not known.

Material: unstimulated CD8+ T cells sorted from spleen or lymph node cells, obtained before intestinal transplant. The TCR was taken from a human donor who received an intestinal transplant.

This CDR3 reads CASSSGGGYTF. In DNA, the CDR3 is TGTGCCAGCAGTTCAGGGGGTGGCTACACCTTC. The chain joins TRBV6-1 to TRBJ1-2, with TRBD1 matching over 7 bases. Germline V gives CDR1 MNHNS, CDR2 SASEGT. Losses at the gene ends were 5 bases for V and 7 bases for J; bases not matched to a gene: 1. The CDR3 totals 11 residues.